The 21 T cell receptor beta chains in this list originate from one sample, sequenced in a study of OX40 agonist ivuxolimab in advanced cancers. Produced via immunoSEQ multiplex PCR; TCRdb's table is partial and in-frame only. The sample contains about 41,000 clones, roughly 90% of which appear only once. Specimen: CD4+ or CD8+ T cells sorted from blood, collected in a trial of the OX40 agonist ivuxolimab. The receptors originated from an adult with an advanced solid tumor such as melanoma, head and neck, liver or kidney cancer.

The chain combines TRBV5-6 with TRBJ1-1; 10 bases line up with TRBD1. Unmatched junction bases numbered 6, after V lost 0 bases and J lost 13 bases. Germline V gene sequence: CDR1 SGHDT, CDR2 YYEEEE. The CDR3 totals 13 residues. DNA for the CDR3: TGTGCCAGCAGCTTGGCCGGGACAGGGGTTTGTTTCTTT. Translating it yields CASSLAGTGVCFF.

This chain uses TRBV25-1 with TRBJ2-5, with 13 bases lining up with TRBD2. From germline, CDR1 is MGHDK and CDR2 SYGVNS. Trimming cost V 5 bases and J 5 bases; bases outside gene matches: 5. The CDR3 totals 15 residues. The CDR3, as DNA: TGTGCCAGCAGTATGGGACTAGCGGGGATGGAGACCCAGTACTTC. It yields the protein CASSMGLAGMETQYF.

The chain recombines TRBV6-5 with TRBJ2-1, with unresolved D. This CDR3 has 11 amino acids. V was pared by 5 bases and J by 4 bases, with 3 bases between. Germline lookup yields CDR1 MNHEY and CDR2 SVGAGI. CDR3 protein: CASSAYNEQFF. In DNA, the CDR3 is TGTGCCAGCAGTGCTTACAATGAGCAGTTCTTC.

This chain links TRBV6-5 with TRBJ2-7; 7 bases fit TRBD1. Per germline, CDR1 MNHEY and CDR2 SVGAGI. J was trimmed by 5 bases and V by 7 bases; bases with no gene match: 8. The CDR3 spans 13 residues. The DNA for the CDR3 is TGTGCCAGCACCAAGACAGGGACCCACGAGCAGTACTTC. Protein sequence: CASTKTGTHEQYF.

V is TRBV7-9 and J is TRBJ2-5, with D perhaps given as TRBD1 or TRBD2 (5 bases each). The CDR3 has 14 amino acids. The V end was cut by 3 bases, the J end by 4 bases, with 12 bases between. CDR1 SEHNR and CDR2 FQNEAQ come from the germline V gene (reference sequence). CDR3 protein: CASSLARDAETQYF. The CDR3, as DNA: TGTGCCAGCAGCTTGGCTAGGGACGCAGAGACCCAGTACTTC. Looking up the rest from reference TRBV7-9 and TRBJ2-5 gives the full variable domain: DTGVSQNPRHKITKRGQNVTFRCDPISEHNRLYWYRQTLGQGPEFLTYFQNEAQLEKSRLLSDRFSAERPKGSFSTLEIQRTEQGDSAMYLCASSLARDAETQYFGPGTRLLVL.

The rearrangement links TRBV7-8 to TRBJ1-6; TRBD1 matches 10 bases. Trimming removed 2 bases from V and 10 bases from J; junction bases left unmatched: 5. The CDR3 loop spans 15 amino acids. Germline values: CDR1 SGHVS, CDR2 FQNEAQ. The CDR3 DNA reads as TGTGCCAGCAGCTTACCCGGGACAGGGGAATCACCCCTCCACTTT. Translated, it gives CASSLPGTGESPLHF.

The rearrangement joins TRBV6-6 to TRBJ2-7, with D tentatively TRBD1 (7 bases). CDR3 length: 14 amino acids. Germline V gene data show CDR1 as MNHNY and CDR2 as SVGAGI (reference sequence). Deletions cut 2 bases from V and 2 bases from J, with 10 bases between. For the CDR3, the DNA is TGTGCCAGCAGTTACCAGGGGGAGGCCTACGAGCAGTACTTC. Translating it yields CASSYQGEAYEQYF.

The V call is TRBV7-2, the J call TRBJ1-2, with D possibly matching TRBD1 (6 bases). V shed 1 base and J shed 10 bases, with 19 bases lying between them. The CDR3 runs to 15 residues. Germline V gene data show CDR1 as SGHTA and CDR2 as FQGNSA. CDR3 DNA sequence: TGTGCCAGCAGCTTAGTTGTGGGAGGGACAAGCGACTACACCTTC. This codes for CASSLVVGGTSDYTF.

Note on this clone: Mismatch with germline at one junction end may stem from a read error. V usage is TRBV5-4 and J usage is TRBJ2-1; D is ambiguous. The germline V gene encodes CDR1 SGHNT and CDR2 YYREEE (reference sequence). The length of the CDR3 is 13 residues. CDR3 nucleotide sequence: TGTGCCAGCAGCTTGCGGTCCTTCAATGAGCAGTTCTTC. Its protein is CASSLRSFNEQFF.

The chain couples TRBV6-5 to TRBJ2-7, with 10 bases that match TRBD1. V gave up 2 bases and J gave up 1 base; unmatched junction bases: 5. The CDR3 consists of 16 residues. The V gene's germline CDR1 is MNHEY and CDR2 SVGAGI. The CDR3 coding sequence is TGTGCCAGCAGTTACGGGGGACAGGGGCCATCCTACGAGCAGTACTTC. Protein: CASSYGGQGPSYEQYF.

The J gene is TRBJ1-5, the V gene TRBV5-5; weak D call: TRBD1 (5 bases). Germline V gene sequence: CDR1 SGHKS, CDR2 YYEKEE (reference sequence). V dropped 1 base and J dropped 0 bases, with 17 bases sitting between them. The CDR3 has 18 residues. The CDR3 DNA is TGTGCCAGCAGCTTGACAGGCCAGATAGATTTTAGCAATCAGCCCCAGCATTTT. This sequence encodes CASSLTGQIDFSNQPQHF.

The rearrangement joins TRBV12-5 to TRBJ2-2; D is uncertain. There are 15 residues in the CDR3. CDR1 and CDR2 (germline): LGHNT, FRNRAP. Deletions cut 7 bases from V and 3 bases from J, with 15 bases between. The CDR3 sequence: CASAPRGLYTGELFF. The CDR3 region has the DNA TGTGCTAGTGCCCCCCGCGGTTTATACACCGGGGAGCTGTTTTTT.

The rearrangement uses TRBV11-3 and TRBJ2-7, with 7 bases fitting TRBD1. V was pared by 3 bases and J by 1 base, with 3 bases of the junction left unmatched. The germline V gene encodes CDR1 SGHNT and CDR2 YENEEA. The CDR3 is 14 residues long. CDR3 nucleotide sequence: TGTGCCAGCAGCTTCCGGGACAGTTCCTACGAGCAGTACTTC. Amino acid sequence: CASSFRDSSYEQYF.

The J gene is TRBJ2-5, the V gene TRBV12-5; no firm D call. Trimming pared 3 bases from V and 5 bases from J, leaving 10 bases between. The CDR3 runs to 13 residues. Germline V gene sequence: CDR1 LGHNT, CDR2 FRNRAP. Written as DNA, the CDR3 is TGTGCTAGTGGTTTTCGGGCAAGGGAGACCCAGTACTTC. As protein: CASGFRARETQYF.

The CDR3: CASSHVGQTQPQHF. The CDR3 DNA sequence: TGCGCCAGCAGCCACGTCGGACAGACCCAGCCCCAGCATTTT. V and J are TRBV4-1 and TRBJ1-5; tentative D call: TRBD1 (6 bases). Germline V CDR1 and CDR2: MGHRA, YSYEKL. V lost 3 bases to trimming and J lost 7 bases, with 13 bases between them. The CDR3 contains 14 residues.

A single count supports this clone. The V call is TRBV5-4, the J call TRBJ1-2; no firm D call. Per germline, CDR1 SGHNT and CDR2 YYREEE (reference sequence). The V and J ends lost 5 bases and 7 bases respectively, with 15 bases between them. This CDR3 is 13 amino acids long. The CDR3 DNA sequence: TGTGCCAGCAGTGATGGGTCCCGCGGTGGCTACACCTTC. Its translation is CASSDGSRGGYTF.

In this sample, this clone turned up once. This sequence joins TRBV7-3 and TRBJ2-3, with TRBD2 identical over 9 bases. This CDR3 has 16 amino acids. Per germline, CDR1 SGHTA and CDR2 FQGTGA. Trimming cost V 5 bases and J 5 bases; bases outside gene matches: 11. The CDR3 DNA reads as TGTGCCAGCAGCCCGCAGGTAGCGGGGGAGGGAGATACGCAGTATTTT. It is translated as CASSPQVAGEGDTQYF.

The CDR3 nucleotides are TGTGCCAGCAGTGAAAGTCAGAGGAATGAGCAGTTCTTC. It is translated as CASSESQRNEQFF. This chain uses TRBV6-1 with TRBJ2-1, with D unclear. The germline CDR1 and CDR2 sequences are MNHNS and SASEGT. The V and J ends lost 2 bases and 7 bases respectively, with 9 bases between them. The CDR3 is 13 amino acids.

This chain connects TRBV11-2 to TRBJ2-7; D call uncertain. CDR3 length: 12 amino acids. Looked up from germline, CDR1 is SGHAT and CDR2 is FQNNGV. Deletions cut 5 bases from V and 3 bases from J, with 8 bases between. The CDR3 here is CASSLLNYEQYF. The CDR3 DNA reads as TGTGCCAGCAGCCTCCTTAACTACGAGCAGTACTTC. Full variable domain (outside the CDR3, taken from reference TRBV11-2 and TRBJ2-7): EAGVAQSPRYKIIEKRQSVAFWCNPISGHATLYWYQQILGQGPKLLIQFQNNGVVDDSQLPKDRFSAERLKGVDSTLKIQPAKLEDSAVYLCASSLLNYEQYFGPGTRLTVT.

This chain links TRBV11-3 with TRBJ2-5; D is ambiguous. Germline V gene data show CDR1 as SGHNT and CDR2 as YENEEA. Deletions cut 5 bases from V and 4 bases from J, with 14 bases between. This CDR3 has 14 residues. The CDR3 spells CASSPTTSSETQYF. For the CDR3, the DNA is TGTGCCAGCAGCCCGACGACGTCTTCAGAGACCCAGTACTTC.

The V and J genes are TRBV9 and TRBJ1-5; D possibly corresponds to TRBD1 (5 bases). V was trimmed by 2 bases and J by 5 bases, leaving 14 bases between them. The length of the CDR3 is 15 residues. Per the germline V gene, CDR1 is SGDLS and CDR2 is YYNGEE. The CDR3 DNA follows: TGTGCCAGCAGCGTTGGGACGGGAGATCATCAGCCCCAGCATTTT. Amino acids: CASSVGTGDHQPQHF.